This T cell receptor beta chain was found in a study of siplizumab effects on memory and regulatory T cells. Per sample, the assay covered about 10^5 TCR templates. Measured with immunoSEQ multiplex PCR; TCRdb has only the in-frame clones, and not every one. Altogether 120,000 or so clones are present, over 85% being singletons, with the ten largest covering 1% to 1.5%. Whole-study results and caveats: Siplizumab caused a significant drop in alloreactive sequences traceable to unstimulated CD4+ memory cells.

As to this clone: Its specificity is unknown.

Trimming shortened V by 2 bases and J by 5 bases, and 12 bases separated the two germline ends. Germline V gene sequence: CDR1 MNHEY, CDR2 SVGAGI. The CDR3 extends over 14 amino acids. The source is a human donor in good health. The genes are TRBV6-5 and TRBJ1-1; D is unresolved. Sequencing was performed on CD4+ T cells sorted from blood. The CDR3 is CASSYGVRRTEAFF. The CDR3 DNA follows: TGTGCCAGCAGTTACGGAGTTCGAAGGACTGAAGCTTTCTTT.